The text below deals with one T cell receptor beta chain. The data belong to a study of OX40 agonist ivuxolimab in advanced cancers. About the research overall: The study treated patients with ivuxolimab, an agonistic anti-OX40 (CD134) antibody. There were three patients with partial responses, one having hepatocellular carcinoma and two cutaneous melanoma. Ivuxolimab was administered intravenously to patients at 0.01 to 10 mg/kg every 2 weeks.

CDR3 length: 14 residues. V shed 7 bases and J shed 6 bases, with 18 bases lying between them. The germline V gene has CDR1 SGHRS and CDR2 YFSETQ. Sequencing used immunoSEQ multiplex PCR; TCRdb keeps in-frame clones, though not all of them. The sample lists around 67,000 clones, about 80% occurring once. The chain combines TRBV5-1 with TRBJ2-3; TRBD2 might be the D (7 bases). This material consisted of CD4+ or CD8+ T cells sorted from blood, taken in a trial of the OX40 agonist ivuxolimab. This TCR was recovered from an adult with an advanced solid tumor such as melanoma, head and neck, liver or kidney cancer. Here the CDR3 DNA reads TGCGCCAGCTCGCCGAAAGGGGGGGTGGATACGCAGTATTTT. Amino acids: CASSPKGGVDTQYF.